A selection of T cell receptor beta chains follows, all from one sample in a study of blood T cell repertoires in COVID-19. Using immunoSEQ multiplex PCR, the repertoire was profiled, and TCRdb retains in-frame clones only, with some absent. Of roughly 100,000 clones in the sample, about 84% were seen once. The sample was peripheral blood. The receptors were sampled from a woman aged 55 to 70 with acute or convalescent COVID-19. The CDR3 runs from the conserved cysteine through the conserved F or W. The order of the fields is V gene, J gene, CDR3 protein.

>TRBV18|TRBJ1-2
CASSPREGDYGYTF
>TRBV7-9|TRBJ1-2
CASSLPSRVEKNYGYTF
>TRBV3-1/TRBV3-2|TRBJ2-5
CASSLRGIQETQYF
>TRBV5-1|TRBJ2-5
CASSLDRGVQETQYF
>TRBV7-2|TRBJ1-1
CASSPIGGANTEAFF
>TRBV6-5|TRBJ2-7
CASSSLAGSYEQYF
>TRBV7-3|TRBJ2-5
CASSVTGTGQETQYF
>TRBV13|TRBJ2-1
CASSFYDRGDEQFF
>TRBV29-1|TRBJ1-1
CSVQGGTEAFF
>TRBV18|TRBJ2-2
CASSLSLGRGQVNTGELFF
>TRBV7-3|TRBJ2-2
CASSSSESGELFF
>TRBV10-3|TRBJ1-6
CAISEGHRGNSPLHF
>TRBV30|TRBJ2-3
CAWSFGGDTQYF
>TRBV7-9|TRBJ2-3
CASSSRVERTDTQYF
>TRBV29-1|TRBJ1-2
CVVGAGDYTF
>TRBV5-1|TRBJ1-1
CASSSNRQNTEAFF
>TRBV28|TRBJ2-1
CASSLGGLAGVNEQFF
>TRBV27|TRBJ2-2
CASSFWADPNTGELFF
>TRBV25-1|TRBJ2-2
CATSPDSNTGELFF
>TRBV3-1/TRBV3-2|TRBJ2-1
CASSRREEDEQFF
>TRBV3-1/TRBV3-2|TRBJ2-5
CASSHVGVGETQYF
>TRBV5-1|TRBJ1-6
CASSLDRAGNSPLHF
>TRBV5-5|TRBJ1-1
CASSLRTGSNSEAFF
>TRBV3-1/TRBV3-2|TRBJ2-7
CASSQVPGGNEQYF
>TRBV5-6|TRBJ2-1
CASSQDKEQFF
>TRBV7-9|TRBJ1-4
CASSLDRGRNEKLFF
>TRBV2|TRBJ1-3
CASRRGQAENTIYF
>TRBV6-5|TRBJ1-1
CASRQDVNTEAFF
>TRBV3-1/TRBV3-2|TRBJ1-2
CAVYPDRAGGYTF
>TRBV18|TRBJ1-5
CASSPDRAQPQHF
>TRBV7-2|TRBJ2-7
CASSLWDSPTYEQYF
>TRBV29-1|TRBJ2-3
CSARLGAASTDTQYF
>TRBV5-1|TRBJ2-7
CASSLSWDRVYEQYF